The 23 T cell receptor beta chains below come from one sample, sequenced in a study of blood T cell repertoires in COVID-19 (dated by TCRdb to 2018 to 2020). The library was generated by the immunoSEQ multiplex PCR assay. TCRdb took over this immuneACCESS table, retaining in-frame rearrangements with V and J assigned. Such tables are incomplete; in checked studies, under half of the missing clones stem from an unresolved V gene, and the remainder is unexplained. This sample has some 460,000 clones in its table, and about nine tenths of those were observed once. The top ten hold about 0.7% of the sample. Sequencing was carried out using PBMCs or T cells enriched from blood (not recorded which). The receptors originated from a young woman who had recovered from COVID-19.

The rearrangement uses TRBV30 and TRBJ2-4; D may be TRBD1 (5 bases). Trimming took off 3 bases at V and 15 bases at J, with 24 bases between the two ends. The V gene's germline CDR1 is GTSNPN and CDR2 SVGIG (reference sequence). This CDR3 contains 14 residues. CDR3 coding DNA: TGTGCCTGGAGCACAGGAGAGTTGGATGGTTTTGGGTACTTC. Protein sequence: CAWSTGELDGFGYF.

The CDR3 region is CSVALGAGGETQYF. The CDR3 nucleotides are TGCAGCGTTGCCTTGGGAGCGGGGGGGGAGACCCAGTACTTC. The V call is TRBV29-1, the J call TRBJ2-5; 10 bases line up with TRBD2. V lost 4 bases and J lost 5; bases outside the gene matches: 7. In germline, CDR1 is SQVTM, CDR2 ANQGSEA. The CDR3 totals 14 residues.

The rearrangement joins TRBV25-1 to TRBJ2-5; D not certain. V shed 2 bases and J shed 5 bases, with 9 bases lying between them. This CDR3 comprises 13 residues. Germline loops: CDR1 MGHDK, CDR2 SYGVNS. The CDR3 bases are TGTGCCAGCAGTGAAGGGCCTCGGGAGACCCAGTACTTC. This translates into CASSEGPRETQYF.

V is TRBV6-1 and J is TRBJ1-2; D is possibly TRBD1 (6 bases). The V and J ends lost 3 bases and 7 bases respectively, with 18 bases between them. CDR1 is MNHNS and CDR2 is SASEGT in the germline V gene. The CDR3 is 15 amino acids. The CDR3 is CASSDGAGGGRGYTF. The CDR3, as DNA: TGTGCCAGCAGTGACGGCGCGGGGGGGGGCCGTGGCTACACCTTC.

The V call is TRBV5-1, the J call TRBJ1-2; a possible D gene is TRBD1 (6 bases). Germline V gene sequence: CDR1 SGHRS, CDR2 YFSETQ. The CDR3 totals 15 residues. V lost 1 base, J lost 4 bases, and 14 bases lay in between. CDR3 nucleotides: TGCGCCAGCAGCTTGAATTTGGGGGCGTCCTATGGCTACACCTTC. Amino acids: CASSLNLGASYGYTF. The full variable domain, completed using reference TRBV5-1 and TRBJ1-2, is KAGVTQTPRYLIKTRGQQVTLSCSPISGHRSVSWYQQTPGQGLQFLFEYFSETQRNKGNFPGRFSGRQFSNSRSEMNVSTLELGDSALYLCASSLNLGASYGYTFGSGTRLTVV.

This chain links TRBV30 with TRBJ1-4; D remains ambiguous. V was shortened by 4 bases and J by 5 bases, with 11 bases between the two germline ends. Looked up from germline, CDR1 is GTSNPN and CDR2 is SVGIG (reference sequence). The CDR3 is made up of 13 amino acids. The DNA for the CDR3 is TGTGCCTGGAACCCTAGCTTGAATGAAAAACTGTTTTTT. Protein product: CAWNPSLNEKLFF. The full variable domain, rest sourced from reference TRBV30 and TRBJ1-4, is SQTIHQWPATLVQPVGSPLSLECTVEGTSNPNLYWYRQAAGRGLQLLFYSVGIGQISSEVPQNLSASRPQDRQFILSSKKLLLSDSGFYLCAWNPSLNEKLFFGSGTQLSVL.

The DNA for the CDR3 is TGTGCCAGCAGTGGGGGACAGGTAGAGAATAATTCACCCCTCCACTTT. This gives the protein CASSGGQVENNSPLHF. This chain links TRBV2 with TRBJ1-6; 8 bases are a match to TRBD1. With V trimmed by 4 bases and J by 5 bases, 7 bases remained unmatched. This CDR3 region has 16 residues. The germline V gene encodes CDR1 SNHLY and CDR2 FYNNEI.

The V call is TRBV7-2, the J call TRBJ1-2; 7 bases line up with TRBD1. Losses at the gene ends were 2 bases for V and 8 bases for J; bases not matched to a gene: 5. CDR1 SGHTA and CDR2 FQGNSA come from the germline V gene. The CDR3 runs to 13 residues. The CDR3 DNA sequence: TGTGCCAGCAGCTTATGGCAGGGGGAAGGCTACACCTTC. Protein: CASSLWQGEGYTF.

The V and J genes are TRBV5-6 and TRBJ2-1, with a weak D call TRBD2 (6 bases). The CDR3 is 15 residues long. CDR1 and CDR2 (germline): SGHDT, YYEEEE. Trimming stripped 0 bases from V and 3 bases from J, with 10 bases between. The CDR3 protein is CASSLGSGLYNEQFF. The CDR3 DNA is TGTGCCAGCAGCTTGGGTAGCGGCCTCTACAATGAGCAGTTCTTC.

The gene calls are TRBV11-2 and TRBJ2-1; D may be TRBD2 (5 bases). CDR3 length: 18 amino acids. Looked up from germline, CDR1 is SGHAT and CDR2 is FQNNGV. The V and J ends lost 0 bases and 0 bases respectively, with 15 bases between them. CDR3 protein: CASSLDGSEGISYNEQFF. Written as DNA, the CDR3 is TGTGCCAGCAGCTTAGATGGAAGCGAGGGTATCTCCTACAATGAGCAGTTCTTC.

The rearrangement uses TRBV10-2 and TRBJ2-2; D is possibly TRBD1 (6 bases). Germline V CDR1 and CDR2: WSHSY, SAAADI. V was cut by 10 bases and J by 4 bases, with 13 bases left in between. This CDR3 is 13 amino acids long. CDR3 loop: CATSKGVTGELFF. CDR3 in DNA: TGCGCCACTTCAAAGGGGGTCACCGGGGAGCTGTTTTTT.

This clone was counted once. The rearrangement joins TRBV3-1 (or the pseudogene TRBV3-2) to TRBJ2-5; 11 bases agree with TRBD1. The CDR3 has 15 amino acids. Germline CDR1 reads LGHDT; CDR2 reads YNNKEL (reference sequence). V shed 2 bases, J shed 4 bases, and the junction held 3 bases outside the gene matches. The CDR3 reads CASSQPGQGVETQYF. The CDR3 coding sequence is TGTGCCAGCAGCCAACCGGGACAGGGGGTAGAGACCCAGTACTTC.

The rearrangement links TRBV7-2 to TRBJ1-5; no clear D gene. V was trimmed by 2 bases and J by 0 bases, leaving 5 bases between them. CDR3 length: 14 residues. Germline V gives CDR1 SGHTA, CDR2 FQGNSA. The CDR3 protein is CASSLYPSNQPQHF. The CDR3 nucleotides are TGTGCCAGCAGCTTATATCCTAGCAATCAGCCCCAGCATTTT.

As for this clone: Other DNA sequences in this sample translate to the same CDR3. The V and J genes are TRBV12-3 or TRBV12-4 and TRBJ1-1; D gene ambiguous. V was pared by 2 bases and J by 1 base, with 5 bases between. The length of the CDR3 is 13 residues. The CDR3 sequence is CASSLNGNTEAFF. In nucleotides, the CDR3 is TGTGCCAGCAGTTTAAACGGGAACACTGAAGCTTTCTTT.

The CDR3 DNA reads TGCGCCAGCAGCCGGACTTCCTCGAGGGATGAAAAACTGTTTTTT. Amino acid sequence: CASSRTSSRDEKLFF. The V gene is TRBV5-1, the J gene TRBJ1-4; D gene uncertain. Germline V gives CDR1 SGHRS, CDR2 YFSETQ. The CDR3 covers 15 residues. Trimming left V 4 bases short and J 6 bases short, with 16 bases between.

This clone was picked up one time. Other DNA sequences within the sample encode an identical CDR3. The V and J genes are TRBV30 and TRBJ1-6; 7 nucleotides agree with TRBD1. J gave up 6 bases and V 3 bases, and 5 bases lay outside the gene matches. CDR1 GTSNPN and CDR2 SVGIG come from the germline V gene (reference sequence). The CDR3 consists of 14 residues. CDR3 DNA: TGTGCCTGGAGCAAGGGGGCTGGTAATTCACCCCTCCACTTT. Residues: CAWSKGAGNSPLHF.

V and J are TRBV25-1 and TRBJ2-1, with D possibly being TRBD1 (5 bases). Trimming cost V 5 bases and J 3 bases, with 14 bases left between them. The CDR3 totals 15 residues. Germline CDR1 and CDR2: MGHDK and SYGVNS. The DNA of the CDR3 is TGTGCCAGCAGTTCTGCGACAGCAGACTACAATGAGCAGTTCTTC. This codes for CASSSATADYNEQFF.

The chain employs TRBV30 and TRBJ2-7, with 7 bases matching TRBD2. There are 14 residues in the CDR3. V lost 3 bases to trimming and J lost 5 bases; unmatched junction nucleotides: 10. Germline CDR1 is GTSNPN and CDR2 is SVGIG (reference sequence). As DNA, the CDR3 is TGTGCCTGGAGCGGGGGAGGGAGTACCCACGAGCAGTACTTC. This encodes CAWSGGGSTHEQYF.

The chain has TRBV19 and TRBJ1-2; D might be TRBD1 (6 bases). Germline V gene lookup returns CDR1 LNHDA and CDR2 SQIVND (reference sequence). The ends were cut back, 6 bases at V and 11 bases at J, with 16 bases in the middle. This CDR3 contains 12 residues. The CDR3 coding sequence is TGTGCCAGTAGCCCGGACAGCTCCTTGTACACCTTC. As protein: CASSPDSSLYTF.

The chain joins TRBV6-5 to TRBJ2-5; D is possibly TRBD2 (5 bases). Germline loops: CDR1 MNHEY, CDR2 SVGAGI. The CDR3 is made up of 15 amino acids. V lost 3 bases, J lost 5 bases, and 16 bases lay in between. CDR3 in DNA: TGTGCCAGCAGTTATGGTTATTCGGGAACGGAGACCCAGTACTTC. Its translation: CASSYGYSGTETQYF.

The chain carries TRBV5-4 and TRBJ2-3, with unresolved D. Germline CDR1 SGHNT, CDR2 YYREEE (reference sequence). The CDR3 runs to 17 residues. The germline V and J ends were trimmed by 1 base and 2 bases, with 17 bases remaining between them. This chain's CDR3 is CASSLTAQLGSTDTQYF. The CDR3 bases are TGTGCCAGCAGCTTGACCGCTCAACTGGGCTCCACAGATACGCAGTATTTT. The complete variable domain, with remaining parts taken from reference TRBV5-4 and TRBJ2-3, reads ETGVTQSPTHLIKTRGQQVTLRCSSQSGHNTVSWYQQALGQGPQFIFQYYREEENGRGNFPPRFSGLQFPNYSSELNVNALELDDSALYLCASSLTAQLGSTDTQYFGPGTRLTVL.

This chain uses TRBV12-5 with TRBJ1-6; TRBD1 agrees at 7 bases. Trimming took 4 bases from V and 5 from J; bases not matched to a gene: 8. Germline V lookup: CDR1 LGHNT, CDR2 FRNRAP. This CDR3 contains 16 residues. CDR3 amino acids: CASGSVWTGDNSPLHF. The CDR3 DNA reads as TGTGCTAGTGGTTCCGTATGGACAGGTGATAATTCACCCCTCCACTTT.

The chain couples TRBV3-1 (or the pseudogene TRBV3-2) to TRBJ1-2; a possible D gene is TRBD1 (6 bases). Germline V lookup: CDR1 LGHDT, CDR2 YNNKEL (reference sequence). V was shortened by 6 bases and J by 3 bases, with 11 bases between the two germline ends. This CDR3 comprises 13 residues. This CDR3 is CASRQGGDYGYTF. The DNA of the CDR3 is TGTGCCAGCAGACAGGGTGGTGACTATGGCTACACCTTC.